This entry concerns a single T cell receptor beta chain. The protocol was immunoSEQ multiplex PCR, while the TCRdb copy is restricted to in-frame clones and leaves out a portion. The sample consists of more than 150,000 clones, around four fifths of them appearing once. The data originate from a study of blood T cell repertoires in COVID-19. About the research overall: In each case, the material was cDNA or gDNA derived from T cells, B-cell-depleted T cells, or PBMCs.

The study drew participants aged about 18 to 89 years from roughly 25 US areas. Participants had their cohort set by participant-reported clinical history. Recovery among Cohort 3 donors was established by two negative PCRs, clearance, or symptom resolution. CDR3 length: 15 amino acids. CDR1 SGHTS and CDR2 YDEGEE come from the germline V gene. Trimming left V 4 bases short and J 3 bases short, with 16 bases between. This receptor was taken from a woman in her 50s who had recovered from COVID-19. The V call is TRBV5-8, the J call TRBJ1-2, with TRBD1 as a possible D gene (6 bases). Sequencing was performed on PBMCs or T cells enriched from blood (not recorded which). CDR3 nucleotide sequence: TGTGCCAGCAGCCCCTACAGGGTGAGGGACTATGGCTACACCTTC. The encoded protein is CASSPYRVRDYGYTF.